The T cell receptor (beta chain) under discussion was sequenced for a study of T cell responses to AZD1222 COVID-19 vaccine. Of note for this clone: What it binds is not known.

Study-level findings and limits: Seropositivity was recorded at baseline in only six AZD1222 recipients.

Sequencing was performed with immunoSEQ multiplex PCR; in TCRdb, only in-frame clones are kept and a portion is missing. The sample records around 170,000 clones, just over 90% being singletons. CDR1 is MGHRA, CDR2 YSYEKL, per germline. Losses at the gene ends were 1 base for V and 5 bases for J; bases not matched to a gene: 5. This CDR3 spans 15 amino acids. The clonotype originates from an adult in good health. The input for sequencing was peripheral blood, taken on day 0 of AZD1222 vaccination. The chain is built from TRBV4-1 and TRBJ2-5; 9 bases match TRBD2. The CDR3 DNA follows: TGCGCCAGCAGCCAAGCCGCGGGGGGGCGGGAGACCCAGTACTTC. As protein: CASSQAAGGRETQYF.